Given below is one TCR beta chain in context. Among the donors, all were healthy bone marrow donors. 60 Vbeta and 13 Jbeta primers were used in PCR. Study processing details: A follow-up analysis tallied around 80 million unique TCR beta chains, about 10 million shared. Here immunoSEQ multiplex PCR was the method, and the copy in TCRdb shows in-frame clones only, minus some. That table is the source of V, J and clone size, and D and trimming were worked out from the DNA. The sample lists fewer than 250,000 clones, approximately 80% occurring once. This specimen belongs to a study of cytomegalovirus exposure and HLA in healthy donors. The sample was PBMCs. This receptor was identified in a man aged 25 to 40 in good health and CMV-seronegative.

The CDR3 region has the DNA TGCGCCAGCAGTCAATGCTATTTAGAGGGAAACACGTTCATGAACACTGAAGCTTTCTTT. Protein: CASSQCYLEGNTFMNTEAFF. The chain carries TRBV23-1 and TRBJ1-1; D ambiguous. TRBV23-1 is noted as an ORF with a role that remains uncertain. V was clipped by 1 base and J by 0 bases, with 24 bases between them. The CDR3 length is 20 residues.